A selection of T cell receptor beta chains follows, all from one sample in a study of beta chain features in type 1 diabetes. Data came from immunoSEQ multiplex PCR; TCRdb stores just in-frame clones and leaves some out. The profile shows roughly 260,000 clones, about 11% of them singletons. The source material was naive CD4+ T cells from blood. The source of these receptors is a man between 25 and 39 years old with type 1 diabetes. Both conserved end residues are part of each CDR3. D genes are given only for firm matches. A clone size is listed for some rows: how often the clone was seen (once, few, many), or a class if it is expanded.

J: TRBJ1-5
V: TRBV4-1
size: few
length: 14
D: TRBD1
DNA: TGCGCCAGCAGCCTGGGACAGCTTAATCAGCCCCAGCATTTT
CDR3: CASSLGQLNQPQHF

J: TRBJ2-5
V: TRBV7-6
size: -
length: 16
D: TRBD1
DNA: TGTGCCAGCACCAAAGACCCGCGGACAGGGAGGGAGACCCAGTACTTC
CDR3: CASTKDPRTGRETQYF

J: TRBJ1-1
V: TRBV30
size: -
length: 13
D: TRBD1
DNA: TGTGCCTGGAGTGTAAGGGGGCACGTTAAGGCTTTCTTT
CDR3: CAWSVRGHVKAFF

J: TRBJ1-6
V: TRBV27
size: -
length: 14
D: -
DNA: TGTGCCAGCAGAGGGGCAGGGAGGAATTCACCCCTCCACTTT
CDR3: CASRGAGRNSPLHF

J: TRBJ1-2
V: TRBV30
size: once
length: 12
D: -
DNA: TGTGCCTGGAGTAGAGCGGGGAGTGGCTACACCTTC
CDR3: CAWSRAGSGYTF

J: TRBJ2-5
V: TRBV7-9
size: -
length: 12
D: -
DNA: TGTGCCAGCAGCTGGACAGAAGAGACCCAGTACTTC
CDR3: CASSWTEETQYF

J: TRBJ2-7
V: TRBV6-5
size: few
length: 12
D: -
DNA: TGTGCCAGCAGACAGGAGAGGTACGAGCAGTACTTC
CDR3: CASRQERYEQYF

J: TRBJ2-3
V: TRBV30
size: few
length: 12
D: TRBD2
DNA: TGTGCCTTGGGACTACCTTCAGATACGCAGTATTTT
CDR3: CALGLPSDTQYF

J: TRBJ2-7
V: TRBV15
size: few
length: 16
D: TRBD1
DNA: TGTGCCACCAGCAGAGACGGGGGGACAGGGGCCCACGAGCAGTACTTC
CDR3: CATSRDGGTGAHEQYF

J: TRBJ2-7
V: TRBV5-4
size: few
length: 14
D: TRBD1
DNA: TGTGCCAGCAGCCCGGGGACAGAGACCTACGAGCAGTACTTC
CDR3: CASSPGTETYEQYF

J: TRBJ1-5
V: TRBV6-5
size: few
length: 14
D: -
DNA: TGTGCCAGCAGTCGGTCTCGGAGCAATCAGCCCCAGCATTTT
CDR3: CASSRSRSNQPQHF

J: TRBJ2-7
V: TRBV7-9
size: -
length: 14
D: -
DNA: TGTGCCAGCAGCTTAACAAATACCGACGGGAAACAGTACTTC
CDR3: CASSLTNTDGKQYF

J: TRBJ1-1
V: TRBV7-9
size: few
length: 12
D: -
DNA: TGTGCCAGTTACGCCGGGAACACTGAAGCTTTCTTT
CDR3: CASYAGNTEAFF

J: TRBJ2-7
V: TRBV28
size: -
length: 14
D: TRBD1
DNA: TGTGCCAGCACCAATCCGGGACAGGGGGACGAGCAGTACTTC
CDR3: CASTNPGQGDEQYF

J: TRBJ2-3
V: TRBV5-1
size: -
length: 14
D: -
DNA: TGCGCCAGCAGCTTCAGGACAGACACAGATACGCAGTATTTT
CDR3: CASSFRTDTDTQYF

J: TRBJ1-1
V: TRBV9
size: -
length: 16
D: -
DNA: TGTGCCAGCAGCGCCCTATGGGGCAGGACGAACACTGAAGCTTTCTTT
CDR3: CASSALWGRTNTEAFF

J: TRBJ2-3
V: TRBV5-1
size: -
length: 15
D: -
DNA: TGCGCCAGCAGCCCTAGGATAGGGGGCACAGATACGCAGTATTTT
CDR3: CASSPRIGGTDTQYF

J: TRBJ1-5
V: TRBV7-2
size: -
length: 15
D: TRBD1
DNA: TGTGCCAGCAGCGCCAGGACAGGGAACAATCAGCCCCAGCATTTT
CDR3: CASSARTGNNQPQHF

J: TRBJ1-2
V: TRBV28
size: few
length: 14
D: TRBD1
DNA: TGTGCCAGCAGCCAGACAGGGGGCGAAGGTGGCTACACCTTC
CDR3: CASSQTGGEGGYTF

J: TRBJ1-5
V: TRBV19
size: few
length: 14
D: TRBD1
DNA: TGTGCCAGTACCGGGACAGGGGTCCATCAGCCCCAGCATTTT
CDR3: CASTGTGVHQPQHF

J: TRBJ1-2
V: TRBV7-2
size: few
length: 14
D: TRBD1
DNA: TGTGCCAGCAGCCCGACCCAGGGGGCCTATGGCTACACCTTC
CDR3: CASSPTQGAYGYTF

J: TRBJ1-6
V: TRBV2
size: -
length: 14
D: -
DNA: TGTGCCAGCATGGGCAGGGAAAGATATTCACCCCTCCACTTT
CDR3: CASMGRERYSPLHF

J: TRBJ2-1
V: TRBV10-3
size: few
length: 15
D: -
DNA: TGTGCCATCAGTGAGTGGCAGGTGGAGGGCAATGAGCAGTTCTTC
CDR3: CAISEWQVEGNEQFF

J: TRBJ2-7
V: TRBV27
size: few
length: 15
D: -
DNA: TGTGCCAGCAGTTTCCTTCCTCGTAGCTCCTACGAGCAGTACTTC
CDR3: CASSFLPRSSYEQYF

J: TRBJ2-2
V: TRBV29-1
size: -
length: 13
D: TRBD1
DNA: TGCAGCGCTGAACAGGGGGCGGCCGGGGAGCTGTTTTTT
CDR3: CSAEQGAAGELFF

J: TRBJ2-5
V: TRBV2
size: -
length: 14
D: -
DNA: TGTGCCAGCAGTGACGGACGAAAGGGGCAGACCCAGTACTTC
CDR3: CASSDGRKGQTQYF

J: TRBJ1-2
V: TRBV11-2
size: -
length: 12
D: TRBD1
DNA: TGTGCCAGCAGCCCCCGGGACAGGGATGTAGCCTTC
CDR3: CASSPRDRDVAF

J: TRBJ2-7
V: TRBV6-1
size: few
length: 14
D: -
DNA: TGTGCCAGCAGTGGTTTCAGGGCAACCTACGAGCAGTACTTC
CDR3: CASSGFRATYEQYF

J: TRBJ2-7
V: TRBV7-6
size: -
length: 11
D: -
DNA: TGTGCCAGCAGCCCCCATCACGAGCAGTACTTC
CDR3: CASSPHHEQYF

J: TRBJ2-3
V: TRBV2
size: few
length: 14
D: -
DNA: TGTGCCAGCAGTGTCCGACAGAGCACAGATACGCAGTATTTT
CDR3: CASSVRQSTDTQYF

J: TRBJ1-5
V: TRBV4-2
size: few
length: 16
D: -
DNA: TGTGCCAGCAGCCTGAGACAGGTCCCTAGCAATCAGCCCCAGCATTTT
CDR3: CASSLRQVPSNQPQHF

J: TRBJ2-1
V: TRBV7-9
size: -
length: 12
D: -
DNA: TGTGCCAGCAGCTTAGTCGGTCCCGGGCAGTTCTTC
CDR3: CASSLVGPGQFF

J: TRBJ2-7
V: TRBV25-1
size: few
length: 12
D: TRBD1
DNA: TGTGCCAGCAACAGGGGAACCTACGAGCAGTACTTC
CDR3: CASNRGTYEQYF

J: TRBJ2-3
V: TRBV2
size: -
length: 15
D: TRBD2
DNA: TGTGCCAGCAGGGGACTAGCGGGGGGCACAGATACGCAGTATTTT
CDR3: CASRGLAGGTDTQYF

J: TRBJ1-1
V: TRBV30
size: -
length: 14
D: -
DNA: TGTGCCTATGTTTGGGGGCAAACGAACACTGAAGCTTTCTTT
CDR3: CAYVWGQTNTEAFF

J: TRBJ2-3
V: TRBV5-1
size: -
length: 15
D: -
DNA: TGCGCCAGCAGCTTTGCGGGTGGAGGGACAGATACGCAGTATTTT
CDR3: CASSFAGGGTDTQYF

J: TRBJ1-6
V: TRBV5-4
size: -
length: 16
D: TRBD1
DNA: TGTGCCAGCAGTCGTAACAGGGGTACGAATAATTCACCCCTCCACTTT
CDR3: CASSRNRGTNNSPLHF

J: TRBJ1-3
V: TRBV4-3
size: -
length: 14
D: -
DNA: TGCGCCAGCAGCCAAGCCGGGTCTGGAAACACCATATATTTT
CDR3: CASSQAGSGNTIYF

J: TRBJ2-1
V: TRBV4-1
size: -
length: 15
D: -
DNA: TGCGCCAGCAGCCAGGTCGGGGGGCGAAGGGATGAGCAGTTCTTC
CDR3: CASSQVGGRRDEQFF

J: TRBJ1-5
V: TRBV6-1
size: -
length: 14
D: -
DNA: TGTGCCAGCAATGAATTGTATAGCAATCAGCCCCAGCATTTT
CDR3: CASNELYSNQPQHF

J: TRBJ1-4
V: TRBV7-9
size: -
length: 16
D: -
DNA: TGTGCCAGCAGCCCACACCCTGTTGCAACTAATGAAAAACTGTTTTTT
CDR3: CASSPHPVATNEKLFF

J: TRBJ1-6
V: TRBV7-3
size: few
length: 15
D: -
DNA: TGTGCCAGCAGCGCAGGGTCTACGGATAATTCACCCCTCCACTTT
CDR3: CASSAGSTDNSPLHF

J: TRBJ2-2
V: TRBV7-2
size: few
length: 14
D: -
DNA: TGTGCCAGCAGCTTACTCAGAAACACCGGGGAGCTGTTTTTT
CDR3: CASSLLRNTGELFF

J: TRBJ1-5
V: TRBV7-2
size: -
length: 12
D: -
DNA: TGTGCCAGCTCTGTTTACAATCAGCCCCAGCATTTT
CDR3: CASSVYNQPQHF

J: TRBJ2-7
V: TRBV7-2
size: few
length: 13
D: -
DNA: TGTGCCAGCAGCTTATCGGACAGCTACGAGCAGTACTTC
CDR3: CASSLSDSYEQYF

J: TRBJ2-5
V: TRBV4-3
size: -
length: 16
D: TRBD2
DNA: TGCGCCAGCAGCCTACTAGCGGGGGGAGCCCTAAAGACCCAGTACTTC
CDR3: CASSLLAGGALKTQYF

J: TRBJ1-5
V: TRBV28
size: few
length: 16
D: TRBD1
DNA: TGTGCCAGCAGGTGGGCAGGGGGTTGGAGCAATCAGCCCCAGCATTTT
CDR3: CASRWAGGWSNQPQHF

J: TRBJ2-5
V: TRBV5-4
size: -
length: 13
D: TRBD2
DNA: TGTGCCAGCAGCTTCCCGGGGGGAGAGACCCAGTACTTC
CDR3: CASSFPGGETQYF

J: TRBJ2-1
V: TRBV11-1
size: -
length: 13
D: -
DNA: TGTGCCAGCAGAGAAGGGACTTACAATGAGCAGTTCTTC
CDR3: CASREGTYNEQFF

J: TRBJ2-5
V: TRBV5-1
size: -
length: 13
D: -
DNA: TGCGCCAGCAGCTTGGGGGACAAAGAGACCCAGTACTTC
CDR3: CASSLGDKETQYF

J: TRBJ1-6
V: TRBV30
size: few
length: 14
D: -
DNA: TGTGCCTGGAGTAATTGGGCGGGTAATTCACCCCTCCACTTT
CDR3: CAWSNWAGNSPLHF

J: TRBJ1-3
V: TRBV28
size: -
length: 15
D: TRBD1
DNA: TGTGCCAGCAGTTACCCGGACAGGGGCCCCAACACCATATATTTT
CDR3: CASSYPDRGPNTIYF

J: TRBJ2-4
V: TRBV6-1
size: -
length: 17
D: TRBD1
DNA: TGTGCCAGCAGTGAGCACACAGGGGGCAGCGCCAAAAACATTCAGTACTTC
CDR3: CASSEHTGGSAKNIQYF

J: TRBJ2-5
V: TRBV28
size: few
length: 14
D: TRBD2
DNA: TGTGCCAGCAGCGAAGCGGGGGGCCAAGAGACCCAGTACTTC
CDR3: CASSEAGGQETQYF

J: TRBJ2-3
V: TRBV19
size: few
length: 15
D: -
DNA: TGTGCCAGTAGTATCCCGGGTCATAGCACAGATACGCAGTATTTT
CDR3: CASSIPGHSTDTQYF

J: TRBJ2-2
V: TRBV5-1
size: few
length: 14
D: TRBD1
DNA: TGCGCCAGCAGCCAAAGGACAGGGCCCGGGGAGCTGTTTTTT
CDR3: CASSQRTGPGELFF

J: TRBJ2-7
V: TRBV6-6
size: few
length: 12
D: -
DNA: TGTGCCAGCAGTGGGAGCTCCTACGAGCAGTACTTC
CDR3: CASSGSSYEQYF

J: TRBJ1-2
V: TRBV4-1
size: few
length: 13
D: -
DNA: TGCGCCAGCAGCCAAGAACAGAGTCATGGCTACACCTTC
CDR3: CASSQEQSHGYTF

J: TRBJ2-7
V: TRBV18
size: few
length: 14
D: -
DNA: TGTGCCAGCTCACCCCGGGACAAAGCCTACGAGCAGTACTTC
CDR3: CASSPRDKAYEQYF

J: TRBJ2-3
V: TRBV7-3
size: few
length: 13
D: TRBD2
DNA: TGTGCCAGCAGTTCCGGCGGGGGAGATACGCAGTATTTT
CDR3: CASSSGGGDTQYF